These 15 T cell receptor beta chains originate from one sample sequenced in a study of cytomegalovirus exposure and HLA in healthy donors. Sequenced by immunoSEQ multiplex PCR; TCRdb stores in-frame clones only, minus some. The table includes approximately 140,000 clones, roughly four fifths detected once. Sequenced: PBMCs. The receptors originated from a woman aged 25-40 years in good health and CMV-seronegative.

This clone was seen a handful of times. V is TRBV11-2 and J is TRBJ2-7, with D hard to call. Germline V gene lookup returns CDR1 SGHAT and CDR2 FQNNGV. The CDR3 sequence is 15 residues long. V dropped 0 bases and J dropped 0 bases, with 9 bases sitting between them. As DNA, the CDR3 is TGTGCCAGCAGCTTAGAAGCCTACAGCTCCTACGAGCAGTACTTC. Translated, it gives CASSLEAYSSYEQYF.

CDR3 in amino acids: CASSLRDRGYKAFF. DNA for the CDR3: TGTGCCAGCAGCTTGCGGGACAGGGGTTATAAAGCTTTCTTT. The gene calls are TRBV5-6 and TRBJ1-1, with 10 nucleotides matching TRBD1. Germline V gene lookup returns CDR1 SGHDT and CDR2 YYEEEE. V was pared by 1 base and J by 9 bases, with 6 bases of the junction left unmatched. The CDR3 contains 14 residues.

The chain employs TRBV4-1 and TRBJ1-6, with 7 bases fitting TRBD1. This CDR3 spans 17 amino acids. J was trimmed by 7 bases and V by 0 bases; bases with no gene match: 9. Germline loops: CDR1 MGHRA, CDR2 YSYEKL. The CDR3: CASSQEQADRANSPLHF. As DNA, the CDR3 is TGCGCCAGCAGCCAAGAACAGGCCGACAGGGCCAATTCACCCCTCCACTTT.

This clone has a handful of counts. The rearrangement links TRBV10-3 to TRBJ1-2; D not certain. The CDR3 has 12 amino acids. V lost 10 bases to trimming and J lost 5 bases, with 14 bases between them. Per germline, CDR1 ENHRY and CDR2 SYGVKD. The CDR3 coding sequence is TGTGCCACCGCCTTTCGAGATTATGGCTACACCTTC. Translation gives CATAFRDYGYTF.

The rearrangement joins TRBV7-9 to TRBJ2-5; TRBD2 agrees at 10 bases. CDR3 size: 15 residues. CDR1 and CDR2 from the germline V gene are SEHNR and FQNEAQ (reference sequence). V dropped 2 bases and J dropped 5; count of bases not matched to a gene: 5. The CDR3 sequence: CASSLSSGGVETQYF. The CDR3 bases are TGTGCCAGCAGCTTATCAAGCGGGGGGGTGGAGACCCAGTACTTC.

CDR3 amino acids: CASSPRDRPNTEAFF. The CDR3 DNA reads TGTGCCAGCAGCCCCCGGGACAGGCCAAACACTGAAGCTTTCTTT. The V call is TRBV9, the J call TRBJ1-1, with 8 bases that match TRBD1. CDR1 is SGDLS, CDR2 YYNGEE, per germline. The ends lost 4 bases at V and 2 bases at J; junction bases unmatched: 7. This CDR3 is 15 amino acids long.

The chain joins TRBV9 to TRBJ2-1; TRBD2 agrees at 13 bases. The CDR3 is 17 amino acids. Germline-derived CDR1 and CDR2 are SGDLS and YYNGEE. The V and J ends lost 4 bases and 3 bases, in that order; junction bases with no gene match: 7. CDR3 nucleotides: TGTGCCAGCAGCAAACTAGCGGGGGGGTCCCTCTACAATGAGCAGTTCTTC. This codes for CASSKLAGGSLYNEQFF. Together with reference TRBV9 and TRBJ2-1, the CDR3 gives the full variable domain: DSGVTQTPKHLITATGQRVTLRCSPRSGDLSVYWYQQSLDQGLQFLIQYYNGEERAKGNILERFSAQQFPDLHSELNLSSLELGDSALYFCASSKLAGGSLYNEQFFGPGTRLTVL.

The chain employs TRBV5-1 and TRBJ2-7; 7 bases match TRBD2. There are 14 residues in the CDR3. Trimming took 0 bases from V and 3 from J; bases not matched to a gene: 3. In germline, CDR1 is SGHRS, CDR2 YFSETQ. The CDR3 protein is CASSLELAFYEQYF. The CDR3 DNA follows: TGCGCCAGCAGCTTGGAACTAGCGTTCTACGAGCAGTACTTC.

This chain joins TRBV7-2 and TRBJ2-3; TRBD2 agrees at 10 bases. The V gene's germline CDR1 is SGHTA and CDR2 FQGNSA. There are 22 residues in the CDR3. V was clipped by 0 bases and J by 1 base; unmatched bases: 19. DNA of the CDR3: TGTGCCAGCAGCTTAGCGCACCTAGCGGGGGAAAAGAAGTGGCGGGGCACAGATACGCAGTATTTT. Protein: CASSLAHLAGEKKWRGTDTQYF.

The chain is built from TRBV6-4 and TRBJ2-7, with TRBD1 matching over 8 bases. This CDR3 has 15 residues. CDR1 and CDR2 from the germline V gene are MRHNA and SNTAGT. V lost 3 bases to trimming and J lost 3 bases; unmatched junction nucleotides: 7. CDR3 DNA: TGTGCCAGCAGTGAGGGAGCAGGGGGCCTCTACGAGCAGTACTTC. Translated, it gives CASSEGAGGLYEQYF.

The chain is built from TRBV5-1 and TRBJ2-2; D ambiguous. The CDR3 has 15 residues. Trimming removed 1 base at V and 1 base at J, with 8 bases between. Per the germline V gene, CDR1 is SGHRS and CDR2 is YFSETQ. CDR3 region: CASSLLRGNTGELFF. DNA for the CDR3: TGCGCCAGCAGCTTGCTTCGAGGGAACACCGGGGAGCTGTTTTTT.

This clone was counted a few times. V gene TRBV11-3 combines with J gene TRBJ2-2; D remains ambiguous. The CDR3 is made up of 13 amino acids. The V gene's germline CDR1 is SGHNT and CDR2 YENEEA. Trimming removed 0 bases from V and 11 bases from J, with 10 bases in between. CDR3 loop: CASSLEERSELFF. The CDR3 coding sequence is TGTGCCAGCAGCTTAGAAGAGAGATCTGAGCTGTTTTTT.

The genes are TRBV5-1 and TRBJ2-1; 7 bases align to TRBD2. With 4 bases clipped from V and 1 base from J, the junction kept 2 bases outside the gene matches. From germline, CDR1 is SGHRS and CDR2 YFSETQ. This CDR3 is 14 amino acids long. The CDR3 bases are TGCGCCAGCAGCACCGGGGGGTCCTACAATGAGCAGTTCTTC. Its protein product is CASSTGGSYNEQFF.

The V gene is TRBV27, the J gene TRBJ2-7, with 7 positions matching TRBD2. Germline trimming cut 6 bases from V and 5 bases from J; bases unmatched to any gene: 19. Germline V gene sequence: CDR1 MNHEY, CDR2 SMNVEV (reference sequence). This CDR3 is 17 amino acids long. The CDR3 sequence is CASRRRGGEIGIHEQYF. For the CDR3, the DNA is TGTGCCAGCAGACGGCGGGGAGGGGAGATTGGGATCCACGAGCAGTACTTC.

The CDR3 sequence is CASSPVLAGNEQFF. The CDR3 DNA sequence: TGTGCCAGCTCACCGGTGCTAGCGGGCAATGAGCAGTTCTTC. The rearrangement uses TRBV18 and TRBJ2-1; 8 bases match TRBD2. This CDR3 contains 14 residues. From germline, CDR1 is KGHSH and CDR2 LQKENI. Unmatched junction bases numbered 4, after V lost 3 bases and J lost 6 bases.